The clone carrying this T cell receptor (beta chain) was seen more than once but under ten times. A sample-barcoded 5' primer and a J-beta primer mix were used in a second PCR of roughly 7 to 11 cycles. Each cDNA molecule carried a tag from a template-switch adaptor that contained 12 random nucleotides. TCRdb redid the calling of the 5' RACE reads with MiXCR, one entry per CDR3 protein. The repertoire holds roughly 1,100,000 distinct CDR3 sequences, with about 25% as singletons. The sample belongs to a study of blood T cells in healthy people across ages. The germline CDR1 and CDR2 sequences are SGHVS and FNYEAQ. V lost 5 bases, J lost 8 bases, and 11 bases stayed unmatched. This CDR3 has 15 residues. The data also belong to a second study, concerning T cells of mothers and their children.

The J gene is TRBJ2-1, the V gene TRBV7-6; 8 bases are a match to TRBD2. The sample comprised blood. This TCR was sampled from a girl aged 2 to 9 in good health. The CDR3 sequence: CASSTWTSSYDEQFF. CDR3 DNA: TGTGCCAGCAGCACGTGGACTAGCAGTTACGATGAGCAGTTCTTC.